The sequence of this T cell receptor beta chain was determined in a study of graft-versus-host responses after intestinal transplantation. Findings and caveats of the study: Some GvH clones appeared in ileal mucosa or blood before recipient bone marrow. The highest levels of circulating GvH clones went along with early declines in HvG clones after transplant.

Using immunoSEQ multiplex PCR, the repertoire was profiled, and TCRdb retains in-frame clones only, with some absent. The sample lists roughly 100,000 clones; about 88% were seen once. With respect to this clone: Antigen: not known.

There are 14 residues in the CDR3. V lost 6 bases and J 1 base, leaving 12 bases between the germline ends. The germline gives CDR1 LGHNT, CDR2 FRNRAP. This chain links TRBV12-5 with TRBJ2-5; no firm D call. The material was unstimulated CD4+ T cells sorted from spleen or lymph node cells, obtained before intestinal transplant. The origin of this receptor is a human donor who received an intestinal transplant. The CDR3 DNA is TGTGCTAGTGGGGCAGGTCATATCCAAGAGACCCAGTACTTC. Its translation: CASGAGHIQETQYF. Supplemented by reference TRBV12-5 and TRBJ2-5, the full variable domain reads DARVTQTPRHKVTEMGQEVTMRCQPILGHNTVFWYRQTMMQGLELLAYFRNRAPLDDSGMPKDRFSAEMPDATLATLKIQPSEPRDSAVYFCASGAGHIQETQYFGPGTRLLVL.